Below, 29 T cell receptor beta chains from the same sample are listed, as sequenced in a study of T cells after yellow fever vaccination. TCRdb reprocessed the 5' RACE reads via MiXCR and lists one record per CDR3 protein. The sample lists hundreds of thousands of distinct CDR3 sequences, about 13% seen once, with about 14% in the top ten. This specimen consisted of PBMCs, obtained on the day of the yellow fever booster vaccination. These receptors came from a man younger than 45 who received the YFV17D yellow fever vaccine.

This sequence joins TRBV12-3 or TRBV12-4 and TRBJ2-7; 7 bases match TRBD2. The ends lost 2 bases at V and 4 bases at J; junction bases unmatched: 8. The CDR3 has 15 residues. This CDR3 reads CASSLTAGVRYEQYF. The CDR3 nucleotides read TGTGCCAGCAGTTTAACGGCGGGAGTTCGATACGAGCAGTACTTC.

A note on this clonotype: One end of the junction fails to match germline, which may point to a read error. V usage is TRBV24-1 and J usage is TRBJ2-3; 7 nucleotides align to TRBD2. The length of the CDR3 is 14 residues. Germline values: CDR1 KGHDR, CDR2 SFDVKD. The CDR3 region is CATSPGGSRDTQYF. Here the CDR3 DNA reads TGTGCCACCAGTCCGGGCGGGAGCAGAGATACGCAGTATTTT.

This clonotype was counted ten times or more. CDR3 nucleotide sequence: TGTGCCAGCAGTGAACTAGCGGGAGGGTACAATGAGCAGTTCTTC. Translation: CASSELAGGYNEQFF. J is TRBJ2-1 and V is TRBV6-1; 12 positions match TRBD2. V lost 2 bases and J lost 4; bases outside the gene matches: 0. The CDR3 runs to 15 residues. CDR1 and CDR2 from the germline V gene are MNHNS and SASEGT.

The chain carries TRBV5-4 and TRBJ2-3; unclear D gene. CDR1 and CDR2 (germline): SGHNT, YYREEE (reference sequence). The CDR3 is 13 residues long. Between the trimmed V and J ends, which lost 2 bases and 2 bases, there was a span of 6 bases. The chain's CDR3 is CASSFPHTDTQYF. For the CDR3, the DNA is TGTGCCAGCAGCTTCCCCCACACAGATACGCAGTATTTT.

This clonotype was seen more than once but under ten times. The chain recombines TRBV5-1 with TRBJ2-5; either TRBD1 or TRBD2 may fit D (5 bases each). The germline V and J ends were trimmed by 5 bases and 2 bases, with 13 bases remaining between them. CDR1 and CDR2 from the germline V gene are SGHRS and YFSETQ. The CDR3 is made up of 14 amino acids. The CDR3 reads CASSPGASQETQYF. In DNA, the CDR3 is TGCGCCAGCAGTCCCGGGGCGTCTCAAGAGACCCAGTACTTC. The full variable domain, with the rest looked up from reference TRBV5-1 and TRBJ2-5, is KAGVTQTPRYLIKTRGQQVTLSCSPISGHRSVSWYQQTPGQGLQFLFEYFSETQRNKGNFPGRFSGRQFSNSRSEMNVSTLELGDSALYLCASSPGASQETQYFGPGTRLLVL.

This clonotype was picked up a small number of times. V usage is TRBV13 and J usage is TRBJ1-1; D uncertain. CDR3 size: 16 residues. The germline gives CDR1 PRHDT, CDR2 FYEKMQ (reference sequence). Trimming removed 0 bases at V and 6 bases at J, with 17 bases between. The CDR3: CASSLGSPIQGAEAFF. The CDR3 DNA is TGTGCCAGCAGCTTAGGGTCACCTATTCAAGGCGCTGAAGCTTTCTTT.

This clonotype came up a few times. One end of the junction is discordant with germline, which a read error may explain. J is TRBJ2-7 and V is TRBV11-2, with D perhaps TRBD2 (5 bases). Germline values: CDR1 SGHAT, CDR2 FQNNGV. The CDR3 loop spans 12 amino acids. The DNA for the CDR3 is TGTGCCAGCAGCCCCGGATCGCCCGGGGTAAACTTC. As protein: CASSPGSPGVNF.

The table lists this clonotype with a few counts. This rearrangement joins TRBV30 to TRBJ1-1; D is undetermined. Germline loops: CDR1 GTSNPN, CDR2 SVGIG (reference sequence). The CDR3 is made up of 13 amino acids. Trimming removed 2 bases at V and 0 bases at J, with 7 bases between. The CDR3 sequence: CAWSPRMNTEAFF. DNA of the CDR3: TGTGCCTGGAGTCCCAGGATGAACACTGAAGCTTTCTTT.

This clonotype was recorded a few times. The genes are TRBV4-3 and TRBJ2-1; D might be TRBD2 (5 bases). Germline CDR1 LGHNA, CDR2 YSLEER. V gave up 1 base and J gave up 3 bases, with 10 bases separating them. The CDR3 runs to 15 residues. CDR3 sequence (DNA): TGCGCCAGCAGCCAAGGAACCGGGAACTACAATGAGCAGTTCTTC. Amino acid sequence: CASSQGTGNYNEQFF.

The chain employs TRBV4-3 and TRBJ2-2; weak D call: TRBD2 (6 bases). Germline CDR1 is LGHNA and CDR2 is YSLEER. The CDR3 length is 15 residues. Trimming cost V 5 bases and J 5 bases, with 15 bases left between them. CDR3 protein: CASSGRDSATGELFF. In DNA form, the CDR3 reads TGCGCCAGCAGCGGACGGGACTCCGCGACCGGGGAGCTGTTTTTT.

This clonotype was detected a few times. The CDR3 is CSANWTGVNEQFF. In DNA, the CDR3 is TGCAGTGCTAACTGGACAGGTGTAAATGAGCAGTTCTTC. This chain joins TRBV20-1 and TRBJ2-1, with 7 bases matching TRBD1. V lost 4 bases to trimming and J lost 7 bases; unmatched junction nucleotides: 7. Germline assignment: CDR1 DFQATT and CDR2 SNEGSKA (reference sequence). The CDR3 covers 13 residues.

This clonotype showed up just a few times. The chain has TRBV5-1 and TRBJ1-1; 8 bases fit TRBD1. The germline CDR1 and CDR2 sequences are SGHRS and YFSETQ. Trimming removed 4 bases from V and 1 base from J; junction bases left unmatched: 12. This CDR3 spans 17 amino acids. The CDR3 nucleotides are TGCGCCAGCAGCCCGGGGCAGGGGGCACGGGGGAACACTGAAGCTTTCTTT. Translation gives CASSPGQGARGNTEAFF.

The J gene is TRBJ2-7, the V gene TRBV7-2; 8 bases match TRBD2. CDR1 and CDR2 (germline): SGHTA, FQGNSA. Trimming took 4 bases from V and 7 from J; bases not matched to a gene: 15. The CDR3 totals 16 residues. CDR3 nucleotide sequence: TGTGCCAGCAGCTGGGCCGGGACTAGAGTTTCGGGAGAGCAGTACTTC. This sequence encodes CASSWAGTRVSGEQYF.

The chain uses TRBV2 and TRBJ2-5; 11 bases map to TRBD2. The CDR3 spans 15 residues. Germline trimming cut 6 bases from V and 7 bases from J; bases unmatched to any gene: 10. Germline CDR1 and CDR2: SNHLY and FYNNEI. Written as DNA, the CDR3 is TGTGCCAGCAGGGGACTAGCGGCAGGGGGAGGGACCCAGTACTTC. Residues: CASRGLAAGGGTQYF.

The chain combines TRBV5-1 with TRBJ2-7; 8 bases are shared with TRBD2. The ends lost 5 bases at V and 7 bases at J; junction bases unmatched: 11. Germline CDR1 and CDR2: SGHRS and YFSETQ. There are 14 residues in the CDR3. CDR3 sequence (DNA): TGCGCCAGCAGGGGGAATAGCGGGGCACTGGAGCAGTACTTC. Amino acids: CASRGNSGALEQYF. Combining the CDR3 with reference TRBV5-1 and TRBJ2-7 gives the whole variable domain KAGVTQTPRYLIKTRGQQVTLSCSPISGHRSVSWYQQTPGQGLQFLFEYFSETQRNKGNFPGRFSGRQFSNSRSEMNVSTLELGDSALYLCASRGNSGALEQYFGPGTRLTVT.

This clonotype came up a few times. V gene TRBV6-2 or TRBV6-3 combines with J gene TRBJ2-3, with TRBD2 matching 10 bases. The germline gives CDR1 MNHEY, CDR2 SVGEGT. The V gene end was trimmed by 3 bases and the J gene end by 6 bases; junction bases not matched to a gene: 18. The CDR3 loop spans 19 amino acids. In DNA, the CDR3 is TGTGCCAGCAGTTATTCCTCGGCCCTAAGCGGGAGGGCGGCGGATACGCAGTATTTT. Encoded protein: CASSYSSALSGRAADTQYF.

The rearrangement uses TRBV24-1 and TRBJ2-1; 10 bases match TRBD2. V lost 0 bases, J lost 6 bases, and 4 bases stayed unmatched. CDR3 length: 16 residues. Germline V lookup: CDR1 KGHDR, CDR2 SFDVKD. The CDR3 DNA sequence: TGTGCCACCAGTGATTTGAGTTCTAGCGGGAGCAATGAGCAGTTCTTC. It yields the protein CATSDLSSSGSNEQFF.

The chain uses TRBV28 and TRBJ1-4; D uncertain. The CDR3 consists of 15 residues. Between the trimmed V and J ends, which lost 4 bases and 8 bases, there was a span of 17 bases. Germline V gene data show CDR1 as MDHEN and CDR2 as SYDVKM. CDR3 loop: CASSSPTSGYEKLFF. The CDR3 nucleotides read TGTGCCAGCAGTTCTCCTACTTCGGGATACGAAAAACTGTTTTTT.

Ten or more counts support this clonotype. The genes are TRBV29-1 and TRBJ2-5; D is unclear. From germline, CDR1 is SQVTM and CDR2 ANQGSEA. V was pared by 7 bases and J by 2 bases, with 8 bases between. This CDR3 region has 11 residues. The CDR3 DNA is TGCAGCGGGTTACAGCAAGAGACCCAGTACTTC. Translating gives CSGLQQETQYF.

This clonotype was seen a handful of times. The chain recombines TRBV7-6 with TRBJ1-3, with D unresolved. Trimming stripped 1 base from V and 0 bases from J, with 10 bases between. The CDR3 totals 16 residues. The V gene's germline CDR1 is SGHVS and CDR2 FNYEAQ. CDR3 in amino acids: CASSLDGSLSGNTIYF. The CDR3 region has the DNA TGTGCCAGCAGCTTAGACGGGTCGCTCTCTGGAAACACCATATATTTT.

V usage is TRBV6-5 and J usage is TRBJ2-3; perhaps TRBD2 as D (6 bases). Trimming cost V 6 bases and J 6 bases, with 19 bases left between them. CDR3 length: 15 amino acids. Germline values: CDR1 MNHEY, CDR2 SVGAGI. This chain's CDR3 is CASRLRERVGDTQYF. In nucleotides, the CDR3 is TGTGCCAGCAGATTACGGGAGCGGGTTGGGGATACGCAGTATTTT.

This clonotype showed up just a few times. The rearrangement joins TRBV28 to TRBJ2-7; 12 bases align to TRBD1. Trimming cost V 3 bases and J 6 bases; bases outside gene matches: 3. Per the germline V gene, CDR1 is MDHEN and CDR2 is SYDVKM. The CDR3 has 14 residues. The CDR3 sequence: CASSFGTGGIEQYF. In DNA, the CDR3 is TGTGCCAGCAGTTTCGGGACAGGGGGCATCGAGCAGTACTTC. The complete variable domain, with remaining parts taken from reference TRBV28 and TRBJ2-7, reads DVKVTQSSRYLVKRTGEKVFLECVQDMDHENMFWYRQDPGLGLRLIYFSYDVKMKEKGDIPEGYSVSREKKERFSLILESASTNQTSMYLCASSFGTGGIEQYFGPGTRLTVT.

This clonotype came up a few times. V and J are TRBV7-9 and TRBJ2-6; D is unclear. Germline values: CDR1 SEHNR, CDR2 FQNEAQ (reference sequence). V dropped 1 base and J dropped 0 bases, with 7 bases sitting between them. This CDR3 region has 16 residues. In nucleotides, the CDR3 is TGTGCCAGCAGCTTAGATGTGAACTCTGGGGCCAACGTCCTGACTTTC. This gives the protein CASSLDVNSGANVLTF.

This clonotype was counted only a few times. V is TRBV7-2 and J is TRBJ2-2; TRBD1 aligns across 8 bases. The CDR3 spans 13 residues. V shed 11 bases, J shed 6 bases, and the junction held 8 bases outside the gene matches. CDR1 SGHTA and CDR2 FQGNSA come from the germline V gene. CDR3 protein: CASPDRAAGELFF. The CDR3 DNA reads as TGTGCCTCCCCGGACAGGGCGGCCGGGGAGCTGTTTTTT.

V usage is TRBV7-3 and J usage is TRBJ2-1; 7 bases fit TRBD1. This CDR3 contains 15 residues. J lost 7 bases, V lost 5 bases, and 11 bases had no gene match. CDR1 and CDR2 from the germline V gene are SGHTA and FQGTGA. CDR3 sequence reads: CASSTLGRRGNEQFF. CDR3 sequence (DNA): TGTGCCAGCAGCACCCTCGGGCGCAGGGGGAATGAGCAGTTCTTC.

The sample holds a few counts of this clonotype. The rearrangement joins TRBV5-1 to TRBJ2-1; 7 bases match TRBD2. Germline CDR1 and CDR2: SGHRS and YFSETQ. The CDR3 loop spans 16 amino acids. Trimming cost V 0 bases and J 2 bases; bases outside gene matches: 5. CDR3 DNA sequence: TGCGCCAGCAGCTTGGACCTAGCGGTAGCCTACAATGAGCAGTTCTTC. Protein sequence: CASSLDLAVAYNEQFF.

The V gene is TRBV5-4, the J gene TRBJ2-2; D gene uncertain. Trimming removed 4 bases from V and 13 bases from J, with 20 bases in between. This CDR3 spans 14 amino acids. Germline V gives CDR1 SGHNT, CDR2 YYREEE (reference sequence). The CDR3 loop is CASSLSSYPGRLFF. CDR3 in DNA: TGTGCCAGCAGCCTCTCTAGTTACCCTGGTCGGCTGTTTTTT.

The chain combines TRBV14 with TRBJ2-1; TRBD1 matches at 8 bases. CDR1 and CDR2 (germline): SGHDN, FVKESK. Losses at the gene ends were 2 bases for V and 7 bases for J; bases not matched to a gene: 13. The CDR3 covers 17 residues. CDR3 protein: CASSQFRGTGPFNEQFF. CDR3 bases: TGTGCCAGCAGCCAATTCAGGGGGACAGGCCCTTTTAATGAGCAGTTCTTC.

There are a few counts of this clonotype. The chain uses TRBV29-1 and TRBJ2-7, with D possibly TRBD2 on 6 matching bases. With 4 bases removed from V and 6 bases from J, the gap between germline ends came to 19 bases. The CDR3 has 14 residues. Germline V gene data show CDR1 as SQVTM and CDR2 as ANQGSEA. Here the CDR3 reads CSVGQWQGGFEQYF. DNA for the CDR3: TGCAGCGTTGGCCAGTGGCAGGGAGGCTTCGAGCAGTACTTC.